This TCR beta chain was identified in a study of human T cells and chemical hapten exposure. Study-wide results and caveats: The study found that DPC sensitization did not change TCRs above 1 in 1000 frequency.

Time point specified: patch test 1, 2 weeks after DPC sensitization. Treatment of the sample: therapeutic diphenylcyclopropenone sensitization with weekly scalp DPC. This clonotype was seen a few times. The antigen is unknown. Single cDNA molecules in the library carried unique molecular identifiers attached during preparation. From the RACE reads, TCRdb called clonotypes with MiXCR, one entry per CDR3 protein. The data contain around 100,000 distinct CDR3 sequences, 11% of them singletons. This CDR3 region has 13 residues. Germline V lookup: CDR1 SGHTA, CDR2 FQGNSA. The junction had 2 bases not matched to a gene; V was cut back by 5 bases and J by 2 bases.

The specimen comprised whole blood, sampled in connection with sensitization to the hapten diphenylcyclopropenone (DPC). The rearrangement joins TRBV7-2 to TRBJ2-5; the match to TRBD2 covers 7 bases. The receptor was derived from a woman aged 40 to 50 with alopecia areata. Some clones in this sample may be carry-over from other donors' samples. This CDR3 reads CASSRGRQETQYF. The CDR3 nucleotides read TGTGCCAGCAGCCGCGGGAGACAAGAGACCCAGTACTTC.